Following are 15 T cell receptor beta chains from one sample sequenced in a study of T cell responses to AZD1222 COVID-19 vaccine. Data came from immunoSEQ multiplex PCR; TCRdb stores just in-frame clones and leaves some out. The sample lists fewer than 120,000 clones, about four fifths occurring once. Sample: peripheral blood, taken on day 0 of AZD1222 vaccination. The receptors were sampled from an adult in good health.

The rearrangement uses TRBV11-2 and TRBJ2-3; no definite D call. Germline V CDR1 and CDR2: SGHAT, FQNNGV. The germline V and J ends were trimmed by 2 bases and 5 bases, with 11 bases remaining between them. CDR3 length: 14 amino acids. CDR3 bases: TGTGCCAGCAGCTTACATCCCTCCCAAGATACGCAGTATTTT. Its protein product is CASSLHPSQDTQYF.

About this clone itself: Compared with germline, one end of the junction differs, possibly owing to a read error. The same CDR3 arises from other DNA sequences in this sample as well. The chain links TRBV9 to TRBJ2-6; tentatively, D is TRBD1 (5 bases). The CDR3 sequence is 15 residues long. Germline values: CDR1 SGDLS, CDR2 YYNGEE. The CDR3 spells CASSVVSSGANVLTF. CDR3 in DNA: TGTGCCAGCAGCGTGGTGAGCTCTGGGGCCAACGTTCTGACTTTC. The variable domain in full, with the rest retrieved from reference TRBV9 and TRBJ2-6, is DSGVTQTPKHLITATGQRVTLRCSPRSGDLSVYWYQQSLDQGLQFLIQYYNGEERAKGNILERFSAQQFPDLHSELNLSSLELGDSALYFCASSVVSSGANVLTFGAGSRLTVL.

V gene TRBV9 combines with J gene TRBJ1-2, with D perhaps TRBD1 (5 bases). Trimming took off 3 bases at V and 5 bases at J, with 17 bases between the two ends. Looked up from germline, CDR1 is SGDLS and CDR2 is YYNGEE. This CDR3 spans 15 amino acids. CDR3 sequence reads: CASSERPGAPYGYTF. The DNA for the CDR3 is TGTGCCAGCAGCGAGAGGCCCGGGGCCCCATATGGCTACACCTTC.

The CDR3 DNA is TGCAGCGTTGACGAAACAGGCGACTCCTACGAGCAGTACTTC. This gives the protein CSVDETGDSYEQYF. The chain employs TRBV29-1 and TRBJ2-7; D may be TRBD1 (5 bases). Germline CDR1 is SQVTM and CDR2 is ANQGSEA. V lost 3 bases and J lost 0, with 12 bases in between. CDR3 size: 14 residues.

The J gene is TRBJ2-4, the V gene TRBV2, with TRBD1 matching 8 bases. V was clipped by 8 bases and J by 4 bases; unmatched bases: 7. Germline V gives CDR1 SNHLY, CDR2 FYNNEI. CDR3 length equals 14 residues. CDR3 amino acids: CASGRGQGKNIQYF. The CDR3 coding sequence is TGTGCCAGCGGCCGCGGACAGGGTAAAAACATTCAGTACTTC. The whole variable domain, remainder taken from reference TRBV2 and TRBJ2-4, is EPEVTQTPSHQVTQMGQEVILRCVPISNHLYFYWYRQILGQKVEFLVSFYNNEISEKSEIFDDQFSVERPDGSNFTLKIRSTKLEDSAMYFCASGRGQGKNIQYFGAGTRLSVL.

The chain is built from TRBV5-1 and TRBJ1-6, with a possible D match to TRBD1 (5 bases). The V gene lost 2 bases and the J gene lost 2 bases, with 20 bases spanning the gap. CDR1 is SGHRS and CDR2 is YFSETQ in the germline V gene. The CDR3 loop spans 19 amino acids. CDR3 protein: CASSLWGDGKAAYNSPLHF. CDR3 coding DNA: TGCGCCAGCAGCTTATGGGGGGACGGAAAGGCTGCCTATAATTCACCCCTCCACTTT.

The CDR3 region is CASSSTGFYEQYF. The CDR3 nucleotides read TGTGCCAGCAGTTCGACAGGGTTCTACGAGCAGTACTTC. V usage is TRBV6-9 and J usage is TRBJ2-7, with 7 bases fitting TRBD1. Germline CDR1 MNHGY, CDR2 SVAAGI. CDR3 size: 13 residues. V dropped 4 bases and J dropped 3; count of bases not matched to a gene: 3.

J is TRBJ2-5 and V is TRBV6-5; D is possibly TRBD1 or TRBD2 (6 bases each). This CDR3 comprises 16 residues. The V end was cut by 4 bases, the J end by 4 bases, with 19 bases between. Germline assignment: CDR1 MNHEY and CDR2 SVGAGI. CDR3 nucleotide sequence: TGTGCCAGCAGTTCCCCCGGGGGCGTGATAAGAGAGACCCAGTACTTC. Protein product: CASSSPGGVIRETQYF.

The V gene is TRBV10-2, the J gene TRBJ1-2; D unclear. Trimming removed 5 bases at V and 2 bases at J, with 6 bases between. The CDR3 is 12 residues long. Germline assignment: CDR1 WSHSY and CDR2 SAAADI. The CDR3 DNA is TGCGCCAGCAGTTACGGCAACTATGGCTACACCTTC. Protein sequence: CASSYGNYGYTF.

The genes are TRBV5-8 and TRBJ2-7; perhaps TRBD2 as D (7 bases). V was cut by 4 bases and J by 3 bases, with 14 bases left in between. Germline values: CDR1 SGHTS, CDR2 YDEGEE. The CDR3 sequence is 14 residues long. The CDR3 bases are TGTGCCAGCAGCAGGGGGGGTGGCTTCTACGAGCAGTACTTC. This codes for CASSRGGGFYEQYF.

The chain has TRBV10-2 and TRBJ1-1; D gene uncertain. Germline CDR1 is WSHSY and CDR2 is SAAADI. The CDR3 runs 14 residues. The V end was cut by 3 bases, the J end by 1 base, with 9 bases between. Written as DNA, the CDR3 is TGCGCCAGCAGTGATAGACGGAAGAACACTGAAGCTTTCTTT. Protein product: CASSDRRKNTEAFF.

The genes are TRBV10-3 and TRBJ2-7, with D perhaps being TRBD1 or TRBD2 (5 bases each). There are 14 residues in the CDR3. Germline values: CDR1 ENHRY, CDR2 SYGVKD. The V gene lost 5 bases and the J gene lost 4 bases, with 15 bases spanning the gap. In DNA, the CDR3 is TGTGCCATCAGTTCCGGGACGTCCGCTTACGAGCAGTACTTC. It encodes CAISSGTSAYEQYF.

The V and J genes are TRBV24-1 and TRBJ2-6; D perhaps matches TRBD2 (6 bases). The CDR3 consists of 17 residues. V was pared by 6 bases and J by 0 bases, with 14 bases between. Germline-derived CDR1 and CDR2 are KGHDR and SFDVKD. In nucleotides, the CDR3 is TGTGCCACCAGTCGGGGGACGGAAGTCTCTGGGGCCAACGTCCTGACTTTC. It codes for CATSRGTEVSGANVLTF.

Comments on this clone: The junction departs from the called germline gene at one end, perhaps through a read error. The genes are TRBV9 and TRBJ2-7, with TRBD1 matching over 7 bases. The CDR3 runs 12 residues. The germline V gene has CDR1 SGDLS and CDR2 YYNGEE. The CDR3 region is CASSVADRVVPF. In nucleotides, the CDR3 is TGTGCCAGCAGCGTAGCCGACAGGGTGGTCCCCTTC. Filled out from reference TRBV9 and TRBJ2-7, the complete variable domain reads DSGVTQTPKHLITATGQRVTLRCSPRSGDLSVYWYQQSLDQGLQFLIQYYNGEERAKGNILERFSAQQFPDLHSELNLSSLELGDSALYFCASSVADRVVPFGPGTRLTVT.

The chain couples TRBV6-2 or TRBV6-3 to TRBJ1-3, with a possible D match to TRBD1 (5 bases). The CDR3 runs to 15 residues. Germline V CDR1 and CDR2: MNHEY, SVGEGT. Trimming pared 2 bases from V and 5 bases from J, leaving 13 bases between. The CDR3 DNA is TGTGCCAGCAGTTACCCCGGGACCTCCCGAAACACCATATATTTT. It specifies CASSYPGTSRNTIYF.